The 11 T cell receptor beta chains given below trace back to one sample, sequenced in a study of Ad26.COV2.S vaccination and SARS-CoV-2 variants. Measured with immunoSEQ multiplex PCR; TCRdb has only the in-frame clones, and not every one. The top ten clones hold 3.5% of a sample with approximately 420,000 clones, about nine tenths of them seen once. Treatment described: 15 to 20 received Ad26.COV2.S at low or high dose, single or two shots; about 5 received placebo; per-sample allocation not given. Material that was analyzed had been drawn on day 63 after the first vaccine or placebo injection. This material consisted of peripheral blood, taken in a trial of Ad26.COV2.S vaccine versus placebo. These receptor sequences come from a person between 18 and 65 years old who received the Ad26.COV2.S COVID-19 vaccine or a placebo.

The V gene is TRBV27, the J gene TRBJ1-5; 7 bases match TRBD1. The CDR3 consists of 17 residues. Trimming at V came to 4 bases and at J to 0 bases, leaving 9 bases not matched to a gene. Germline V gene lookup returns CDR1 MNHEY and CDR2 SMNVEV (reference sequence). For the CDR3, the DNA is TGTGCCAGCAGTTCAGGGGGAATGGTAAATAGCAATCAGCCCCAGCATTTT. Protein: CASSSGGMVNSNQPQHF.

V usage is TRBV18 and J usage is TRBJ1-5; 8 bases match TRBD1. CDR3 length equals 15 residues. Germline V gene sequence: CDR1 KGHSH, CDR2 LQKENI. The ends lost 2 bases at V and 9 bases at J; junction bases unmatched: 9. The CDR3 sequence: CASSPGQGGEGPQHF. The CDR3 DNA is TGTGCCAGCTCACCAGGACAGGGTGGGGAGGGGCCCCAGCATTTT.

The V gene is TRBV6-1, the J gene TRBJ2-2; D unclear. The CDR3 spans 21 residues. The V end lost 2 bases, the J end lost 6 bases, and 31 bases lay between the germline ends. Looked up from germline, CDR1 is MNHNS and CDR2 is SASEGT. CDR3 coding DNA: TGTGCCAGCAGTGAATGGTGGGGAACCATACCATCTAAACCCGACGCCGGGGAGCTGTTTTTT. It encodes CASSEWWGTIPSKPDAGELFF.

The chain combines TRBV2 with TRBJ2-7; D tentatively fits TRBD1 or TRBD2 (6 bases each). Trimming took off 3 bases at V and 7 bases at J, with 19 bases between the two ends. Germline CDR1 SNHLY, CDR2 FYNNEI. The CDR3 spans 15 residues. CDR3 amino acids: CASSDPGGAVGEQYF. The CDR3 DNA is TGTGCCAGCAGTGATCCCGGGGGCGCCGTTGGGGAGCAGTACTTC.

The chain joins TRBV7-2 to TRBJ2-7; D remains unclear. This CDR3 is 13 amino acids long. V lost 2 bases to trimming and J lost 6 bases, with 11 bases between them. The germline V gene encodes CDR1 SGHTA and CDR2 FQGNSA. CDR3 nucleotides: TGTGCCAGCAGCTTACAAAGCTGGGCCGAGCAGTACTTC. Its protein product is CASSLQSWAEQYF. The variable domain in full, with the rest retrieved from reference TRBV7-2 and TRBJ2-7, is GAGVSQSPSNKVTEKGKDVELRCDPISGHTALYWYRQSLGQGLEFLIYFQGNSAPDKSGLPSDRFSAERTGGSVSTLTIQRTQQEDSAVYLCASSLQSWAEQYFGPGTRLTVT.

V and J are TRBV2 and TRBJ2-7, with D possibly TRBD1 on 6 matching bases. Germline V lookup: CDR1 SNHLY, CDR2 FYNNEI. The ends were cut back, 0 bases at V and 9 bases at J, with 18 bases in the middle. This CDR3 spans 15 amino acids. The CDR3 region is CASSEASGTTLRQYF. The CDR3 DNA follows: TGTGCCAGCAGTGAAGCGTCCGGGACAACCTTAAGGCAGTACTTC.

V is TRBV5-1 and J is TRBJ2-7; the D gene is possibly TRBD1 (8 bases). This CDR3 region has 15 residues. Looked up from germline, CDR1 is SGHRS and CDR2 is YFSETQ. Trimming left V 3 bases short and J 2 bases short, with 15 bases between. This CDR3 is CASSSDREGTYEQYF. CDR3 coding DNA: TGCGCCAGCAGCTCGGACAGGGAGGGTACCTACGAGCAGTACTTC. Using reference TRBV5-1 and TRBJ2-7 for the parts outside the CDR3, the full variable domain is KAGVTQTPRYLIKTRGQQVTLSCSPISGHRSVSWYQQTPGQGLQFLFEYFSETQRNKGNFPGRFSGRQFSNSRSEMNVSTLELGDSALYLCASSSDREGTYEQYFGPGTRLTVT.

V and J are TRBV10-3 and TRBJ1-5; no definite D call. The germline V gene has CDR1 ENHRY and CDR2 SYGVKD. Trimming pared 5 bases from V and 2 bases from J, leaving 10 bases between. The CDR3 covers 14 residues. The CDR3 loop is CAISKESGNQPQHF. The CDR3 coding sequence is TGTGCCATCAGTAAGGAGTCTGGCAATCAGCCCCAGCATTTT.

This chain joins TRBV19 and TRBJ2-3, with 7 bases identical to TRBD2. Per germline, CDR1 LNHDA and CDR2 SQIVND (reference sequence). Trimming removed 3 bases from V and 9 bases from J; junction bases left unmatched: 9. This CDR3 comprises 14 residues. In nucleotides, the CDR3 is TGTGCCAGTAGTATGCGGCAGGGAGGGAAAACGCAGTATTTT. It yields the protein CASSMRQGGKTQYF.

V usage is TRBV2 and J usage is TRBJ2-7; D gene ambiguous. CDR3 size: 11 residues. The V end lost 4 bases, the J end lost 6 bases, and 7 bases lay between the germline ends. Germline V gives CDR1 SNHLY, CDR2 FYNNEI. CDR3 DNA sequence: TGTGCCAGCAGTGGACCAATCGAGCAGTACTTC. It encodes CASSGPIEQYF. The full variable domain, rest sourced from reference TRBV2 and TRBJ2-7, is EPEVTQTPSHQVTQMGQEVILRCVPISNHLYFYWYRQILGQKVEFLVSFYNNEISEKSEIFDDQFSVERPDGSNFTLKIRSTKLEDSAMYFCASSGPIEQYFGPGTRLTVT.

The J gene is TRBJ2-3, the V gene TRBV5-1; 10 bases agree with TRBD2. The CDR3 sequence is 16 residues long. CDR1 is SGHRS, CDR2 YFSETQ, per germline. Trimming removed 0 bases from V and 5 bases from J; junction bases left unmatched: 6. As DNA, the CDR3 is TGCGCCAGCAGCTTGGACCCTAGCGGGGGCCAAGATACGCAGTATTTT. Its protein product is CASSLDPSGGQDTQYF.